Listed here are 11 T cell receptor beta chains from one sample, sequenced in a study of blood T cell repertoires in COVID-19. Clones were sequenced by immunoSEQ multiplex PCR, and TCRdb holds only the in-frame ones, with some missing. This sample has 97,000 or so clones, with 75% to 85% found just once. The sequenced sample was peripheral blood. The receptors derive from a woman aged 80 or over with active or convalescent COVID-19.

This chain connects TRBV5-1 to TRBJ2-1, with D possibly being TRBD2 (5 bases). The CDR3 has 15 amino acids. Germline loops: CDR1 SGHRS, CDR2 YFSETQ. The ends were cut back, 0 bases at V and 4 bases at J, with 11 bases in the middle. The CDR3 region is CASSLAGSGYNEQFF. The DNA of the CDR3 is TGCGCCAGCAGCTTGGCGGGTTCGGGGTACAATGAGCAGTTCTTC.

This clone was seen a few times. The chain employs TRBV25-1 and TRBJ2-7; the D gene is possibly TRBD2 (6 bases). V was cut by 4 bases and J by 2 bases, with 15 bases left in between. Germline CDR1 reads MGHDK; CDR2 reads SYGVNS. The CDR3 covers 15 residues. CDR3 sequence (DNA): TGTGCCAGCAGTGGGGCCCGGGAGACACCCTACGAGCAGTACTTC. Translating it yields CASSGARETPYEQYF.

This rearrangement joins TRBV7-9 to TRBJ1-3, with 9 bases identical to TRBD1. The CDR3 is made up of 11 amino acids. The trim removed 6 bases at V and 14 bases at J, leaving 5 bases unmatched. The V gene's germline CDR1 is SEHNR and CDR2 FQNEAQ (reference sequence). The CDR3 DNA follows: TGTGCCAGCAGTTCCGGACAGGGGTTATATTTT. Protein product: CASSSGQGLYF.

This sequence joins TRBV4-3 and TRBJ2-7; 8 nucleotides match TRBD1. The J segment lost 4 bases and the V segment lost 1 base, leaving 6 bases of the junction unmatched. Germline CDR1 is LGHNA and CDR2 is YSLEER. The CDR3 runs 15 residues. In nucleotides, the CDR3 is TGCGCCAGCAGCCAAGGGACAGGGTCCGGTTACGAGCAGTACTTC. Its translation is CASSQGTGSGYEQYF.

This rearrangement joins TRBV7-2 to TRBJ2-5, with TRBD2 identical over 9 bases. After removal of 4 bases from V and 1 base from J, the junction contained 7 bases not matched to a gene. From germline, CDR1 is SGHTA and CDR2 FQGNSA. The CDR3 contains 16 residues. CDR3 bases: TGTGCCAGCAGCTGGTCTTGGCGGGAGGGCCAAGAGACCCAGTACTTC. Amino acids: CASSWSWREGQETQYF. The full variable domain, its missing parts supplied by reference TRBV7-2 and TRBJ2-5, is GAGVSQSPSNKVTEKGKDVELRCDPISGHTALYWYRQSLGQGLEFLIYFQGNSAPDKSGLPSDRFSAERTGGSVSTLTIQRTQQEDSAVYLCASSWSWREGQETQYFGPGTRLLVL.

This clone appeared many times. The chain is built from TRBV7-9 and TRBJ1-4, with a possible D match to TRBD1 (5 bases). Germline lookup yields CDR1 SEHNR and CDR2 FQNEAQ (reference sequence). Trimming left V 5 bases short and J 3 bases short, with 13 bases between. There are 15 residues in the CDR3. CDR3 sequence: CASSPDQGSNEKLFF. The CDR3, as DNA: TGTGCCAGCAGCCCAGATCAGGGTTCTAATGAAAAACTGTTTTTT.

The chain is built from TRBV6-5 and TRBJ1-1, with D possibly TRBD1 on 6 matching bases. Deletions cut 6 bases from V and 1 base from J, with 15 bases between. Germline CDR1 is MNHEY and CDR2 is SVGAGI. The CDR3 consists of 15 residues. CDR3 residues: CASRPVGGGNTEAFF. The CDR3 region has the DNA TGTGCCAGCAGACCCGTGGGAGGGGGGAACACTGAAGCTTTCTTT.

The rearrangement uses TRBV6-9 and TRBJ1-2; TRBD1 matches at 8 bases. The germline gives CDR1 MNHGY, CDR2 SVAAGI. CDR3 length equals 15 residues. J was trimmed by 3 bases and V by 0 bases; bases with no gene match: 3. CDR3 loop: CASSYSTGVDYGYTF. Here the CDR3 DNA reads TGTGCCAGCAGTTATTCGACAGGGGTGGACTATGGCTACACCTTC.

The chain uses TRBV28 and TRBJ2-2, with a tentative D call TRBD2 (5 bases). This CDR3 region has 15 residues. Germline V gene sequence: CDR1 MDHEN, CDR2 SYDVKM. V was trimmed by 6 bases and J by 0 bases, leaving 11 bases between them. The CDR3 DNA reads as TGTGCCAGCAGATTGACTACCGCGAACACCGGGGAGCTGTTTTTT. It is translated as CASRLTTANTGELFF.

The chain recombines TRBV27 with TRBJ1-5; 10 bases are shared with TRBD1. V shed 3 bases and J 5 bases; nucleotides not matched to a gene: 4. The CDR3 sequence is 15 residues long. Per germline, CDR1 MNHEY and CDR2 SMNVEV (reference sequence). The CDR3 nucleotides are TGTGCCAGCAGTTTCCGGGACAGGGGCCATCAGCCCCAGCATTTT. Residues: CASSFRDRGHQPQHF.

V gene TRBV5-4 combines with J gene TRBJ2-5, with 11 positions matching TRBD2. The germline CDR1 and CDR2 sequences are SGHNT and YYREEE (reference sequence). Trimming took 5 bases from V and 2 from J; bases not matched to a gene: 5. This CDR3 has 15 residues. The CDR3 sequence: CASSPTSGSQETQYF. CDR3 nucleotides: TGTGCCAGCAGTCCCACTAGCGGGAGTCAAGAGACCCAGTACTTC.